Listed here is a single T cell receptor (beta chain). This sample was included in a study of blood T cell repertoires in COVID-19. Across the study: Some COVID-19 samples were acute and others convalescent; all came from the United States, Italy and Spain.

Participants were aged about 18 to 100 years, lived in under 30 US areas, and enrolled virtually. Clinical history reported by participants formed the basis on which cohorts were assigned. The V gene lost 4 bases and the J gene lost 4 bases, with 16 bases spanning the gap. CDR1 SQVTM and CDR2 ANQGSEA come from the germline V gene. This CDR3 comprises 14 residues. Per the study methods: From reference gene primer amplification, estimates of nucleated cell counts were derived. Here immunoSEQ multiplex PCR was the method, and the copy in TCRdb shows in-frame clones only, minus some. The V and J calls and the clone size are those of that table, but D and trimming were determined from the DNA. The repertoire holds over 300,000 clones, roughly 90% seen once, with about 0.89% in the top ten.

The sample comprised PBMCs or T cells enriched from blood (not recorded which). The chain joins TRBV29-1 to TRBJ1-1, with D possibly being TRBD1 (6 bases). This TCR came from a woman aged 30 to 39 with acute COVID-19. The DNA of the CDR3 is TGCAGCGTTGTTGTACAGGGTCTGTCCACTGAAGCTTTCTTT. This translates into CSVVVQGLSTEAFF.